These 28 T cell receptor beta chains originate from one sample sequenced in a study of blood T cells in healthy people across ages. Alongside a J-beta primer mix, a sample-barcoded 5' primer served in a second PCR lasting roughly 7 to 11 cycles. TCRdb fed the 5' RACE reads into MiXCR, producing one record per CDR3 protein. Of around 800,000 distinct CDR3 sequences listed, about half are singletons. The sample consisted of blood. The receptors were gathered from an elderly man in good health.

This clonotype was seen more than once but under ten times. The rearrangement joins TRBV5-6 to TRBJ2-1, with TRBD2 as a possible D gene (6 bases). This CDR3 is 15 amino acids long. Trimming removed 3 bases at V and 2 bases at J, with 12 bases between. Germline lookup yields CDR1 SGHDT and CDR2 YYEEEE. CDR3 nucleotides: TGTGCCAGCAGCTCTGGGACTCCTCCCTACAATGAGCAGTTCTTC. Translation gives CASSSGTPPYNEQFF.

The rearrangement joins TRBV25-1 to TRBJ2-5, with D possibly TRBD1 on 7 matching bases. Judging by the DNA end, TRBJ2-7 fits better; the J call may be wrong. CDR1 and CDR2 (germline): MGHDK, SYGVNS. The length of the CDR3 is 15 residues. The CDR3 loop reads CASSEGGRGRGEQYF. The CDR3 region has the DNA TGTGCCAGCAGTGAGGGGGGCAGGGGGAGAGGCGAGCAGTACTTC.

The V call is TRBV20-1, the J call TRBJ1-2; TRBD1 aligns across 10 bases. The J segment lost 8 bases and the V segment lost 5 bases, leaving 11 bases of the junction unmatched. Germline CDR1 and CDR2: DFQATT and SNEGSKA (reference sequence). The CDR3 is 14 residues long. The DNA of the CDR3 is TGCAGTGCTCCCGCTCCCGGGACAGGGGACGGCTACACCTTC. Translated: CSAPAPGTGDGYTF.

The table lists this clonotype with a few counts. The CDR3 sequence is CASSELGRQTAFF. The DNA for the CDR3 is TGTGCCAGCAGTGAACTAGGGCGGCAAACAGCTTTCTTT. The J gene is TRBJ1-1, the V gene TRBV2; D gene unclear. The V gene's germline CDR1 is SNHLY and CDR2 FYNNEI. CDR3 length: 13 residues. Trimming cost V 2 bases and J 10 bases, with 14 bases left between them.

This clonotype was seen a few times. This chain's CDR3 is CASSVQGRGDIQYF. The CDR3 region has the DNA TGTGCCAGCAGCGTTCAGGGGAGGGGGGACATTCAGTACTTC. The chain employs TRBV9 and TRBJ2-4; D may be TRBD2 (7 bases). CDR1 and CDR2 from the germline V gene are SGDLS and YYNGEE. The CDR3 sequence is 14 residues long. V was trimmed by 2 bases and J by 8 bases, leaving 14 bases between them. The variable domain in full, completed from reference TRBV9 and TRBJ2-4, reads DSGVTQTPKHLITATGQRVTLRCSPRSGDLSVYWYQQSLDQGLQFLIQYYNGEERAKGNILERFSAQQFPDLHSELNLSSLELGDSALYFCASSVQGRGDIQYFGAGTRLSVL.

The CDR3 region is CASSSSGGAYGYTF. The CDR3 coding sequence is TGTGCCAGCAGTTCCTCAGGGGGCGCCTATGGCTACACCTTC. This chain connects TRBV12-3 or TRBV12-4 to TRBJ1-2; 8 positions agree with TRBD1. This CDR3 comprises 14 residues. The J segment lost 4 bases and the V segment lost 4 bases, leaving 5 bases of the junction unmatched.

Comment on this clonotype: At one boundary the junction diverges from the germline segment, which might be a read error. The rearrangement joins TRBV5-1 to TRBJ2-1, with a weak D call TRBD1 (5 bases). The V gene's germline CDR1 is SGHRS and CDR2 YFSETQ. The CDR3 sequence is 16 residues long. In DNA form, the CDR3 reads TGCGCTAGCAGCTTGGCCTCGGCAGGGTCCTACAATGAGCAGTTCTTC. It specifies CASSLASAGSYNEQFF.

Points on this clonotype: Possible read error: a much larger clone is one base away. This rearrangement joins TRBV7-2 to TRBJ2-7, with D perhaps TRBD2 (6 bases). CDR3 size: 13 residues. The germline V gene has CDR1 SGHTA and CDR2 FQGNSA. Here the CDR3 reads CASRLGGSYEKYF. Written as DNA, the CDR3 is TGTGCCAGCAGATTGGGGGGATCCTACGAGAAGTACTTC.

J is TRBJ1-1 and V is TRBV10-3; D call uncertain. CDR1 ENHRY and CDR2 SYGVKD come from the germline V gene. V was clipped by 5 bases and J by 3 bases, with 10 bases between them. The CDR3 contains 13 residues. The CDR3 region is CAISPTVHTEAFF. The DNA for the CDR3 is TGTGCCATCAGTCCGACGGTCCACACTGAAGCTTTCTTT.

This clonotype was counted between two and nine times. The CDR3: CSVEGGRVYNEQFF. The CDR3 bases are TGCAGCGTTGAGGGCGGGAGAGTTTACAATGAGCAGTTCTTC. The rearrangement joins TRBV29-1 to TRBJ2-1; 7 nucleotides agree with TRBD2. CDR3 length: 14 amino acids. Germline CDR1 SQVTM, CDR2 ANQGSEA. V lost 3 bases and J lost 4; bases outside the gene matches: 6.

This clonotype was detected only once. CDR3 amino acids: CASISPGNNQPQHF. Written as DNA, the CDR3 is TGTGCCAGCATTAGCCCAGGGAACAATCAGCCCCAGCATTTT. The genes are TRBV6-1 and TRBJ1-5, with D maybe TRBD1 (5 bases). The V end lost 7 bases, the J end lost 3 bases, and 13 bases lay between the germline ends. Per germline, CDR1 MNHNS and CDR2 SASEGT. The CDR3 spans 14 residues.

This sequence joins TRBV20-1 and TRBJ1-6, with 7 nucleotides matching TRBD1. V lost 6 bases and J lost 4; bases outside the gene matches: 9. Germline CDR1 and CDR2: DFQATT and SNEGSKA (reference sequence). CDR3 length equals 15 residues. CDR3 sequence: CSAWTGLQYNSPLHF. CDR3 nucleotides: TGCAGTGCCTGGACAGGTCTACAGTATAATTCACCCCTCCACTTT.

CDR3 sequence (DNA): TGTGCCAGCAGCAAAGTAGTGACTAGCGTCCACGAGCAGTACTTC. Protein: CASSKVVTSVHEQYF. This chain joins TRBV21-1 and TRBJ2-7. TRBV21-1 is a pseudogene locus. This CDR3 has 15 amino acids.

The chain employs TRBV24-1 and TRBJ2-5; the match to TRBD1 covers 7 bases. The DNA end favors TRBJ2-7, so the J call may be wrong. The CDR3 covers 14 residues. CDR1 and CDR2 (germline): KGHDR, SFDVKD. CDR3 in DNA: TGTGCCACCAGGGCTGCGACAGGGAAGGACGAGCAGTACTTC. Residues: CATRAATGKDEQYF.

The CDR3 is CASSLPGCEQYF. CDR3 sequence (DNA): TGCGCCAGCAGCTTGCCAGGTTGCGAGCAGTACTTC. This sequence joins TRBV5-1 and TRBJ2-7; D is ambiguous. The CDR3 is 12 residues long. Trimming shortened V by 1 base and J by 6 bases, and 8 bases separated the two germline ends. The germline V gene has CDR1 SGHRS and CDR2 YFSETQ.

This chain uses TRBV5-1 with TRBJ2-5; TRBD1 matches at 7 bases. The CDR3 has 15 residues. V lost 4 bases to trimming and J lost 11 bases; unmatched junction nucleotides: 17. Germline CDR1 reads SGHRS; CDR2 reads YFSETQ. The DNA for the CDR3 is TGCGCCAGCAGCAGTACAGGGGTCGGTGTATATGAGCAGTACTTC. Translation gives CASSSTGVGVYEQYF.

This clonotype came up a few times. The genes are TRBV13 and TRBJ2-4; tentative D call: TRBD2 (5 bases). Near its end, the DNA agrees better with TRBJ2-7, so the J call may be wrong. CDR1 is PRHDT and CDR2 is FYEKMQ in the germline V gene (reference sequence). The CDR3 is 16 amino acids. The CDR3 region has the DNA TGTGCCAGCAGTTTTCTTACGGGAAGCGGCGGGCACGAGCAGTACTTC. Its translation is CASSFLTGSGGHEQYF.

The chain recombines TRBV24-1 with TRBJ2-1, with D possibly matching TRBD1 (5 bases). V was pared by 8 bases and J by 5 bases, with 21 bases between. Germline values: CDR1 KGHDR, CDR2 SFDVKD. The length of the CDR3 is 16 residues. This chain's CDR3 is CATNEKTGVLNNEQFF. DNA for the CDR3: TGTGCCACCAATGAAAAAACAGGCGTACTAAACAATGAGCAGTTCTTC.

This chain uses TRBV7-3 with TRBJ2-7, with a tentative D call TRBD2 (5 bases). Trimming left V 2 bases short and J 5 bases short, with 16 bases between. The germline V gene has CDR1 SGHTA and CDR2 FQGTGA. CDR3 length: 15 amino acids. DNA for the CDR3: TGTGCCAGCAGCTTAGGCCGGGTTCCGGGGAACGAGCAGTACTTC. Its protein is CASSLGRVPGNEQYF.

This clonotype has a handful of counts. The rearrangement joins TRBV6-6 to TRBJ2-1, with D possibly matching TRBD2 (5 bases). Germline CDR1 and CDR2: MNHNY and SVGAGI (reference sequence). Trimming removed 2 bases at V and 3 bases at J, with 17 bases between. The CDR3 sequence is 17 residues long. CDR3 amino acids: CASSYPGLGAHYNEQFF. The CDR3 DNA follows: TGTGCCAGCAGTTACCCAGGACTCGGCGCGCACTACAATGAGCAGTTCTTC.

The chain is built from TRBV21-1 and TRBJ2-1; the table gives TRBD1 as D, unverified against the DNA. TRBV21-1 is designated a pseudogene. The CDR3 is 17 amino acids. The CDR3 DNA is TGTGCCAGCAGCAAAGATGGGGCAGGGGGGATCGACAATGAGCAGTTCTTC. This sequence encodes CASSKDGAGGIDNEQFF.

The genes are TRBV28 and TRBJ2-2; TRBD2 is a possible D gene (5 bases). Germline loops: CDR1 MDHEN, CDR2 SYDVKM. The CDR3 extends over 16 amino acids. Deletions cut 4 bases from V and 8 bases from J, with 20 bases between. In DNA form, the CDR3 reads TGTGCCAGCAGTTGGGCGGAGGTTGGGGATCGAGGGGAGCTGTTTTTT. This sequence encodes CASSWAEVGDRGELFF.

With respect to this clonotype: The junction departs from the called germline gene at one end, perhaps through a read error. DNA for the CDR3: TGTGCTAGCAGCTTAGGGACAGGGTTTCGAGAGACCCAGTACTTC. It yields the protein CASSLGTGFRETQYF. The V and J genes are TRBV7-7 and TRBJ2-5; 9 bases align to TRBD1. CDR3 length: 15 amino acids. Germline CDR1 and CDR2: SSHAT and FNYEAQ (reference sequence).

The chain employs TRBV5-6 and TRBJ1-1; D gene uncertain. Germline CDR1 SGHDT, CDR2 YYEEEE. The length of the CDR3 is 14 residues. V lost 2 bases and J 0 bases, leaving 8 bases between the germline ends. This CDR3 reads CASSFTALNTEAFF. Written as DNA, the CDR3 is TGTGCCAGCAGCTTCACAGCCCTGAACACTGAAGCTTTCTTT.

V usage is TRBV7-2 and J usage is TRBJ1-2; the match to TRBD1 covers 7 bases. Germline assignment: CDR1 SGHTA and CDR2 FQGNSA. The trim removed 5 bases at V and 3 bases at J, leaving 15 bases unmatched. The CDR3 contains 17 residues. In DNA, the CDR3 is TGTGCCAGCAGCCCTCAACCCGGGGACAGCGGATACTATGGCTACACCTTC. This codes for CASSPQPGDSGYYGYTF.

The chain employs TRBV27 and TRBJ2-5; 7 bases fit TRBD1. This CDR3 is built from 16 residues. The V segment lost 6 bases and the J segment 11 bases; nucleotides outside the gene matches: 21. Germline V gene sequence: CDR1 MNHEY, CDR2 SMNVEV (reference sequence). The CDR3 coding sequence is TGTGCCAGCAGCCCACAGGGACAGACCCCTTACAATGAGCAGTACTTC. The encoded protein is CASSPQGQTPYNEQYF.

This clonotype occurred a few times. This chain connects TRBV11-2 to TRBJ2-5; D is ambiguous. Germline V gene data show CDR1 as SGHAT and CDR2 as FQNNGV. The CDR3 has 11 residues. V was pared by 4 bases and J by 11 bases, with 11 bases between. CDR3 sequence: CASSSLGMQYF. Written as DNA, the CDR3 is TGTGCCAGCAGCTCACTCGGAATGCAGTACTTC.

The V call is TRBV18, the J call TRBJ2-7, with 8 positions matching TRBD1. V dropped 5 bases and J dropped 4; count of bases not matched to a gene: 7. Germline CDR1 KGHSH, CDR2 LQKENI. CDR3 size: 14 residues. In nucleotides, the CDR3 is TGTGCCAGCTCAACCGGGACAGGTCAATACGAGCAGTACTTC. It translates to CASSTGTGQYEQYF. Using reference TRBV18 and TRBJ2-7 for the parts outside the CDR3, the full variable domain is NAGVMQNPRHLVRRRGQEARLRCSPMKGHSHVYWYRQLPEEGLKFMVYLQKENIIDESGMPKERFSAEFPKEGPSILRIQQVVRGDSAAYFCASSTGTGQYEQYFGPGTRLTVT.